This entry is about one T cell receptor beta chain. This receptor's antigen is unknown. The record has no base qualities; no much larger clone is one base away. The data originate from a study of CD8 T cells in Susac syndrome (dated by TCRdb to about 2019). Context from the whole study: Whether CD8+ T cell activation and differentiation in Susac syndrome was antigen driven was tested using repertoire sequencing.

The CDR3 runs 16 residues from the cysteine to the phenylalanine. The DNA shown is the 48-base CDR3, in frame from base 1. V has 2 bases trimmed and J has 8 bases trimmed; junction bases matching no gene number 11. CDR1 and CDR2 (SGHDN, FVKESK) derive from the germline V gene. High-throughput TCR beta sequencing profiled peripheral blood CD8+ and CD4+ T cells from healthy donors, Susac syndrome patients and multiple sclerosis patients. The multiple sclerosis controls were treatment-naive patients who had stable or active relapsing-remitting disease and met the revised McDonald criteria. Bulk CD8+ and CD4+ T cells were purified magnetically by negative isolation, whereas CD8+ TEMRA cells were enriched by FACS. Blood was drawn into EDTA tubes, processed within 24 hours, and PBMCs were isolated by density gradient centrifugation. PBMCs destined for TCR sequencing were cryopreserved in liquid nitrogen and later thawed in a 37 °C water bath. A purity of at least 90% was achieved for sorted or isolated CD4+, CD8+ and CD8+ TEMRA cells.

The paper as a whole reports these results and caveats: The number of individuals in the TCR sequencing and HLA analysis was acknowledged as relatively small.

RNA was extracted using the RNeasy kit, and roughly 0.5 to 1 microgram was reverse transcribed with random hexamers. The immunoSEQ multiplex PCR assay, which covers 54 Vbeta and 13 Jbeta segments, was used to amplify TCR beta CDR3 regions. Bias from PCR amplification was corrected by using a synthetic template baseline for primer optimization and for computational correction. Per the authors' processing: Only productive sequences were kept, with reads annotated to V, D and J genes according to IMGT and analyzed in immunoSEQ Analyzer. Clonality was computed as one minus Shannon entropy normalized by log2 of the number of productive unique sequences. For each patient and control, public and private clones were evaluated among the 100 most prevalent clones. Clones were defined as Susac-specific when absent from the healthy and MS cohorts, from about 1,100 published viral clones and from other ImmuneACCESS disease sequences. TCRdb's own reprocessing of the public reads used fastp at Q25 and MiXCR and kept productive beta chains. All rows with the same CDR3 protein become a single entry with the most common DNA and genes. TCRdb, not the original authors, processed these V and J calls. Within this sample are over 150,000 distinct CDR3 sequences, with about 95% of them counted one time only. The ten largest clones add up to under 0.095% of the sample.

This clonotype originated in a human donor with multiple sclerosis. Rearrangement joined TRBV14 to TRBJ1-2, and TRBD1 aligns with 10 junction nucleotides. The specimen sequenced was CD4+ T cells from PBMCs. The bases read TGTGCCAGCAGCCAACTACCCGGGACAGGGGCCGGCGGCTACACCTTC. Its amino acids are CASSQLPGTGAGGYTF.